This passage covers 26 T cell receptor beta chains from one sample sequenced in a study of blood T cells in healthy people across ages (dated by TCRdb to the mid-2010s). The library came from 5' RACE. Sequencing relied on an Illumina HiSeq 2500. A second PCR of roughly 7 to 11 cycles was performed with a sample-barcoded 5' primer and a J-beta primer mix. The public reads were reprocessed in TCRdb via fastp at Q25 and MiXCR, keeping in-frame beta chains. All rows with the same CDR3 protein become a single entry with the most common DNA and genes. The sample records some 550,000 distinct CDR3 sequences, around 48% of which are singletons. Clones ranked in the top ten supply around 23% of the sample. Sequenced sample: blood. These receptors were collected from an elderly man in good health.

This clonotype came up many times. The chain uses TRBV20-1 and TRBJ2-7, with unresolved D. The CDR3 extends over 11 amino acids. The germline gives CDR1 DFQATT, CDR2 SNEGSKA (reference sequence). The CDR3 loop reads CSARNSYEQYF. As DNA, the CDR3 is TGCAGCGCCAGAAATTCCTACGAGCAGTACTTC.

This chain connects TRBV7-2 to TRBJ1-1; no firm D call. The CDR3 consists of 11 residues. CDR1 SGHTA and CDR2 FQGNSA come from the germline V gene. Between the trimmed V and J ends, which lost 5 bases and 3 bases, there was a span of 4 bases. The CDR3: CASSRYTEAFF. Written as DNA, the CDR3 is TGTGCCAGCAGCCGCTACACTGAAGCTTTCTTT.

The chain joins TRBV20-1 to TRBJ2-7, with D unclear. V was pared by 5 bases and J by 2 bases, with 16 bases between. Germline CDR1 reads DFQATT; CDR2 reads SNEGSKA (reference sequence). This CDR3 is built from 14 residues. CDR3: CSAPNPLLTYEQYF. The CDR3 nucleotides are TGCAGTGCTCCTAACCCCCTCCTAACCTACGAGCAGTACTTC.

V and J are TRBV25-1 and TRBJ2-3; D is possibly TRBD2 (6 bases). The CDR3 covers 14 residues. V lost 7 bases and J lost 0, with 11 bases in between. The V gene's germline CDR1 is MGHDK and CDR2 SYGVNS. The CDR3 reads CASTSAGSTDTQYF. CDR3 in DNA: TGTGCCAGCACGTCGGCGGGGAGCACAGATACGCAGTATTTT.

The genes are TRBV7-9 and TRBJ2-3, with D tentatively TRBD1 or TRBD2 (6 bases each). Germline lookup yields CDR1 SEHNR and CDR2 FQNEAQ (reference sequence). The CDR3 has 18 amino acids. V was cut by 5 bases and J by 2 bases, with 23 bases left in between. This chain's CDR3 is CASSPGLEGVKYTDTQYF. In DNA form, the CDR3 reads TGTGCCAGCAGCCCCGGGTTGGAGGGGGTAAAGTACACAGATACGCAGTATTTT.

The chain employs TRBV6-5 and TRBJ2-4, with 11 bases that match TRBD2. The closer fit of TRBJ2-7 to the DNA end suggests the J call may be wrong. CDR1 and CDR2 from the germline V gene are MNHEY and SVGAGI. This CDR3 region has 15 residues. The CDR3 is CASRTSGSGSYEQYF. In DNA, the CDR3 is TGTGCCAGCAGAACTAGCGGGAGCGGGTCCTACGAGCAGTACTTC.

This clonotype has a handful of counts. V is TRBV12-3 or TRBV12-4 and J is TRBJ2-3; D remains unclear. The CDR3 sequence is 12 residues long. V lost 1 base and J lost 7, with 6 bases in between. CDR3 DNA: TGTGCCAGCAGTTTAGGAACCTATACGCAGTATTTT. Its translation is CASSLGTYTQYF.

This rearrangement joins TRBV7-2 to TRBJ1-5, with 11 bases lining up with TRBD1. This CDR3 region has 16 residues. Germline lookup yields CDR1 SGHTA and CDR2 FQGNSA. V gave up 1 base and J gave up 7 bases; unmatched junction bases: 6. The CDR3 sequence is CASSLGGTGGNQPQHF. The CDR3 DNA reads as TGTGCCAGCAGCTTAGGTGGGACAGGGGGGAACCAGCCCCAGCATTTT. The complete variable domain, with remaining parts taken from reference TRBV7-2 and TRBJ1-5, reads GAGVSQSPSNKVTEKGKDVELRCDPISGHTALYWYRQSLGQGLEFLIYFQGNSAPDKSGLPSDRFSAERTGGSVSTLTIQRTQQEDSAVYLCASSLGGTGGNQPQHFGDGTRLSIL.

The chain carries TRBV6-2 or TRBV6-3 and TRBJ2-5; unclear D gene. This CDR3 has 14 residues. In germline, CDR1 is MNHEY, CDR2 SVGEGT. Trimming removed 4 bases from V and 5 bases from J, with 14 bases in between. The CDR3 DNA sequence: TGTGCCAGCAGTTCCCCCTCTAAGAGCGAGACCCAGTACTTC. Amino acid sequence: CASSSPSKSETQYF.

Only a few counts were recorded for this clonotype. This sequence joins TRBV2 and TRBJ2-7, with a tentative D call TRBD2 (5 bases). The CDR3 sequence is 14 residues long. Trimming shortened V by 8 bases and J by 2 bases, and 16 bases separated the two germline ends. The germline gives CDR1 SNHLY, CDR2 FYNNEI. The CDR3 DNA reads as TGTGCCAGCTCGAGGGAGCGGCATACCTACGAGCAGTACTTC. Amino acids: CASSRERHTYEQYF.

The gene calls are TRBV20-1 and TRBJ2-7; tentative D call: TRBD1 (6 bases). V lost 0 bases to trimming and J lost 0 bases, with 15 bases between them. Per the germline V gene, CDR1 is DFQATT and CDR2 is SNEGSKA (reference sequence). CDR3 length equals 16 residues. The CDR3: CSARDSGGISSYEQYF. CDR3 nucleotides: TGCAGTGCTAGAGATAGTGGGGGCATTAGCTCCTACGAGCAGTACTTC.

The chain couples TRBV7-9 to TRBJ2-4; perhaps D is TRBD1 or TRBD2 (5 bases each). With the DNA end fitting TRBJ2-7 better, the J assignment may be wrong. The CDR3 length is 14 residues. Germline CDR1 reads SEHNR; CDR2 reads FQNEAQ (reference sequence). CDR3 DNA sequence: TGTGCCAGCAGCTTAGTGGGGACGGCGTACGAGCAGTACTTC. Encoded protein: CASSLVGTAYEQYF.

This clonotype was counted a few times. A clone one base away is much larger, so this may be a read error. The V and J genes are TRBV29-1 and TRBJ2-1; the D is unclear. Per germline, CDR1 SQVTM and CDR2 ANQGSEA. The CDR3 runs 13 residues. V shed 4 bases and J shed 6 bases, with 13 bases lying between them. The DNA of the CDR3 is TGCAGCGTTGGGGCAGCGCGTTTCAATGAGCAGTTCTTC. It encodes CSVGAARFNEQFF.

The chain recombines TRBV7-2 with TRBJ1-2; a possible D gene is TRBD1 (6 bases). There are 17 residues in the CDR3. Trimming left V 3 bases short and J 4 bases short, with 21 bases between. The V gene's germline CDR1 is SGHTA and CDR2 FQGNSA. CDR3 sequence (DNA): TGTGCCAGCAGCTTGAACCGGGTTGTACAGGGTGGCTATGGCTACACCTTC. Protein: CASSLNRVVQGGYGYTF.

The CDR3 reads CASSQAAGVEYF. CDR3 in DNA: TGCGCCAGCAGCCAAGCAGCGGGAGTGGAGTACTTC. The rearrangement joins TRBV4-1 to TRBJ2-5; 8 nucleotides align to TRBD2. The CDR3 is 12 amino acids. With 1 base clipped from V and 12 bases from J, the junction kept 4 bases outside the gene matches. Germline V gene data show CDR1 as MGHRA and CDR2 as YSYEKL.

In its sample, this clonotype was seen many times. The rearrangement links TRBV6-6 to TRBJ1-1, with D maybe TRBD1 (6 bases). The CDR3 spans 12 residues. CDR1 MNHNY and CDR2 SVGAGI come from the germline V gene (reference sequence). Trimming took 8 bases from V and 5 from J, leaving 12 bases between them. The CDR3 loop is CASEGVRTEAFF. CDR3 nucleotide sequence: TGTGCCAGCGAGGGGGTTAGGACTGAAGCTTTCTTT.

This clonotype was detected many times. The CDR3 reads CASSPSVGTQETQYF. The CDR3 region has the DNA TGTGCCAGCAGCCCTAGCGTGGGGACCCAAGAGACCCAGTACTTC. The chain couples TRBV6-5 to TRBJ2-5; D possibly corresponds to TRBD2 (6 bases). Trimming took off 6 bases at V and 1 base at J, with 15 bases between the two ends. This CDR3 is 15 amino acids long. CDR1 is MNHEY, CDR2 SVGAGI, per germline.

The sample holds many counts of this clonotype. The CDR3, as DNA: TGTGCCAGCGTACGAGGTAGCTCCTACGAGCAGTACTTC. Amino acid sequence: CASVRGSSYEQYF. The chain is built from TRBV6-2 or TRBV6-3 and TRBJ2-7; D remains ambiguous. The CDR3 has 13 residues. Per germline, CDR1 MNHEY and CDR2 SVGEGT. V lost 8 bases to trimming and J lost 0 bases, with 11 bases between them.

This rearrangement joins TRBV6-2 or TRBV6-3 to TRBJ2-1; D ambiguous. CDR1 is MNHEY and CDR2 is SVGEGT in the germline V gene. Trimming took off 8 bases at V and 5 bases at J, with 7 bases between the two ends. The CDR3 loop spans 11 amino acids. DNA for the CDR3: TGTGCCAGCCAAGTTAACAATGAGCAGTTCTTC. Protein sequence: CASQVNNEQFF.

V gene TRBV12-3 or TRBV12-4 combines with J gene TRBJ1-4; tentative D call: TRBD1 (6 bases). The CDR3 spans 14 residues. Trimming left V 5 bases short and J 6 bases short, with 13 bases between. In nucleotides, the CDR3 is TGTGCCAGCAGTCAACATTCAGGGGATGAAAAACTGTTTTTT. Its protein is CASSQHSGDEKLFF.

This clonotype was recorded many times. V is TRBV6-5 and J is TRBJ2-2; D gene ambiguous. V was shortened by 0 bases and J by 4 bases, with 3 bases between the two germline ends. CDR3 length: 13 amino acids. Per germline, CDR1 MNHEY and CDR2 SVGAGI. CDR3 loop: CASSYSGTGELFF. In DNA, the CDR3 is TGTGCCAGCAGTTACTCAGGCACCGGGGAGCTGTTTTTT.

The genes are TRBV5-1 and TRBJ1-2; D is undetermined. The CDR3 runs 16 residues. V lost 0 bases, J lost 4 bases, and 16 bases lay in between. The germline gives CDR1 SGHRS, CDR2 YFSETQ. The CDR3 sequence: CASSLDPGTSFYGYTF. The CDR3 coding sequence is TGCGCCAGCAGCTTGGACCCAGGAACTAGTTTCTATGGCTACACCTTC.

This clonotype was counted a few times. The chain carries TRBV10-3 and TRBJ2-7; D is tentatively TRBD1 or TRBD2 (5 bases each). Trimming shortened V by 6 bases and J by 3 bases, and 18 bases separated the two germline ends. The germline CDR1 and CDR2 sequences are ENHRY and SYGVKD. The CDR3 sequence is 15 residues long. Here the CDR3 DNA reads TGTGCCATCAGCGACCTCGGCACGGGGCTCTACGAGCAGTACTTC. Protein sequence: CAISDLGTGLYEQYF.

This chain uses TRBV7-2 with TRBJ2-2, with D unresolved. Trimming took off 4 bases at V and 3 bases at J, with 3 bases between the two ends. The germline V gene encodes CDR1 SGHTA and CDR2 FQGNSA. The CDR3 contains 12 residues. Here the CDR3 DNA reads TGTGCCAGCAGCTCTGACACCGGGGAGCTGTTTTTT. Amino acid sequence: CASSSDTGELFF.

This clonotype showed up just once. The rearrangement joins TRBV5-5 to TRBJ1-2; the D gene is possibly TRBD1 (5 bases). The CDR3 sequence is 13 residues long. Trimming left V 0 bases short and J 5 bases short, with 8 bases between. Germline V gene sequence: CDR1 SGHKS, CDR2 YYEKEE (reference sequence). The chain's CDR3 is CASSLGDHYGYTF. DNA of the CDR3: TGTGCCAGCAGCTTGGGGGACCATTATGGCTACACCTTC.

This clonotype was counted a single time. The chain joins TRBV20-1 to TRBJ2-4; D call uncertain. The DNA end is a closer match to TRBJ2-5, so the J assignment may be wrong. Looked up from germline, CDR1 is DFQATT and CDR2 is SNEGSKA (reference sequence). The CDR3 extends over 13 amino acids. The CDR3 is CSAARTAQETQYF. The CDR3 nucleotides read TGCAGTGCAGCGAGGACGGCCCAAGAGACCCAGTACTTC.